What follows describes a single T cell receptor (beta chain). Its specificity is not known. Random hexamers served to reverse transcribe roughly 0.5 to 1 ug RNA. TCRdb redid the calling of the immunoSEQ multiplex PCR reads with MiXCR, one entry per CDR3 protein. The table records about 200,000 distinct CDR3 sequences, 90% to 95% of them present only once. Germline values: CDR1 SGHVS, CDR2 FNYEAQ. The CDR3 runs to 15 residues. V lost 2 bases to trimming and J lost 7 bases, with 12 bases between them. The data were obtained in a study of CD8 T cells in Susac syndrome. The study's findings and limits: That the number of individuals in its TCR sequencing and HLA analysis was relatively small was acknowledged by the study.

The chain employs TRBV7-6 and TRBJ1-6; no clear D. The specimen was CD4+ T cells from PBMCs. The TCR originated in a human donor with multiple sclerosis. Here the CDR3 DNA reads TGTGCCAGCAGCTTAAATTGGACCCCGAATTCACCCCTCCACTTT. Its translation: CASSLNWTPNSPLHF.